This T cell receptor beta chain came from a study of shared clonotypes between healthy human individuals. CD45RO negativity and positive selection for CCR7 defined naive CD8 cells, a population that excluded terminally differentiated effector memory CD45RA+ cells. Here immunoSEQ multiplex PCR was the method, and the copy in TCRdb shows in-frame clones only, minus some. The data contain about 1,900,000 clones, roughly 94% of them singletons. From germline, CDR1 is MDHEN and CDR2 SYDVKM. J lost 3 bases, V lost 5 bases, and 9 bases had no gene match. The length of the CDR3 is 15 residues. Source material: naive CD8+ T cells sorted from blood. The genes are TRBV28 and TRBJ2-7; 8 bases fit TRBD2. This TCR was sampled from a man younger than 35 in good health. The CDR3 nucleotides read TGTGCCAGCAGTCCGGGTGCGCGGGGGGACTACGAGCAGTACTTC. Translating it yields CASSPGARGDYEQYF.